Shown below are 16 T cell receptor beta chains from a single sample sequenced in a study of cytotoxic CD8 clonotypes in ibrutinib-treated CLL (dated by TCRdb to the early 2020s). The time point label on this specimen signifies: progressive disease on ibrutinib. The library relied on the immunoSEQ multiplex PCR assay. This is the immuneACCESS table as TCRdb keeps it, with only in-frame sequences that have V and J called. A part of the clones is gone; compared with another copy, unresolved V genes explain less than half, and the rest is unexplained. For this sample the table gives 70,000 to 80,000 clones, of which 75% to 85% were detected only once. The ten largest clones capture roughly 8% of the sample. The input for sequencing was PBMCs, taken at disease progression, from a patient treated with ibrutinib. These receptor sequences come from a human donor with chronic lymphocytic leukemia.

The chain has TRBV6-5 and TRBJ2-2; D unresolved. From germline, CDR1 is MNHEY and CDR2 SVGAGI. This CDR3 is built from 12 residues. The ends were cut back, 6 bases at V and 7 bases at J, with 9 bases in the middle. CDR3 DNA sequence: TGTGCCAGCAGGTCTGTGGGCGGGGAGCTGTTTTTT. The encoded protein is CASRSVGGELFF.

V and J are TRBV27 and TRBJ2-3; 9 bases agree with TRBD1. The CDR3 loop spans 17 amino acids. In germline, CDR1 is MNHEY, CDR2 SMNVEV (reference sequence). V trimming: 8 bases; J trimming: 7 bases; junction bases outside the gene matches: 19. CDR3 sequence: CASFRVGRGQGHYTQYF. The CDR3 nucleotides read TGTGCCAGCTTCCGGGTAGGACGGGGACAGGGCCACTATACGCAGTATTTT.

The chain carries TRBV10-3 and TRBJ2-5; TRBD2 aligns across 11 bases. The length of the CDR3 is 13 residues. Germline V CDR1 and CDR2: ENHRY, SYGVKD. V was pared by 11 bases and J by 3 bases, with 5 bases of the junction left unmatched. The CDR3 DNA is TGTGCCCACGCACTAGCGGGGGAAGAGACCCAGTACTTC. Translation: CAHALAGEETQYF.

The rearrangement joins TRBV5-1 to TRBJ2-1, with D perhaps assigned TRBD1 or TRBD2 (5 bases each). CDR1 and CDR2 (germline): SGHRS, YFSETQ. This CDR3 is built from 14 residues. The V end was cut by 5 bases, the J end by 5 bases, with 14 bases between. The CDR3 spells CASSKGPSNNEQFF. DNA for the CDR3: TGCGCCAGCAGTAAGGGACCAAGTAACAATGAGCAGTTCTTC.

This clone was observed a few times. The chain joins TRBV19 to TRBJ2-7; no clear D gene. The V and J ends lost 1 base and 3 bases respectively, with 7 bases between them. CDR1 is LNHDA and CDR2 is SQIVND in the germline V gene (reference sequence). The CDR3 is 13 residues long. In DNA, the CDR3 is TGTGCCAGTAGTATAGGTTACGGCTACGAGCAGTACTTC. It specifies CASSIGYGYEQYF.

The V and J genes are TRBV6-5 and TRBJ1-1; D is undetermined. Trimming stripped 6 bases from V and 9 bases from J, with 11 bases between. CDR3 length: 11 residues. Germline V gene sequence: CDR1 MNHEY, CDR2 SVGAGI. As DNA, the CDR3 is TGTGCCAGCAGGACCGGGTCCCAAGCTTTCTTT. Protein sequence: CASRTGSQAFF.

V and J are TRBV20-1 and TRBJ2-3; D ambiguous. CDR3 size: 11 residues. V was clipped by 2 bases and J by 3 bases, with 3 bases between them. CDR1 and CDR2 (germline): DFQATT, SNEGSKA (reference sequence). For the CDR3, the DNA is TGCAGTGCTAGACAGACAGATACGCAGTATTTT. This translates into CSARQTDTQYF.

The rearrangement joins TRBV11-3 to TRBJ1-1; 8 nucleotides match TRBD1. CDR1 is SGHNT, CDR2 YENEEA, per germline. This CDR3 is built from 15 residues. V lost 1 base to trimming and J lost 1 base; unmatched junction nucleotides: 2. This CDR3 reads CASSLGQGRNTEAFF. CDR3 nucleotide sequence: TGTGCCAGCAGCTTAGGACAGGGGCGGAACACTGAAGCTTTCTTT.

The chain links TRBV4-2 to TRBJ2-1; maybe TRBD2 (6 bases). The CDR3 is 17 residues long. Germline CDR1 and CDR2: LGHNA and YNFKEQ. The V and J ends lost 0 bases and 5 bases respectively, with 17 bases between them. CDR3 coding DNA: TGTGCCAGCAGCCAAGATCAGGTCGGGAGTTTGAACAATGAGCAGTTCTTC. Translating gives CASSQDQVGSLNNEQFF.

The CDR3 region is CASSAQGYSNQPQHF. CDR3 sequence (DNA): TGTGCCAGCAGTGCTCAGGGATATAGCAATCAGCCCCAGCATTTT. V is TRBV6-5 and J is TRBJ1-5; possibly TRBD1 for D (5 bases). Trimming took off 5 bases at V and 0 bases at J, with 11 bases between the two ends. This CDR3 contains 15 residues. The germline V gene has CDR1 MNHEY and CDR2 SVGAGI.

The CDR3 DNA is TGTGCCATCAGTCCGGGACAATACGAGCAGTACTTC. It codes for CAISPGQYEQYF. This chain uses TRBV10-3 with TRBJ2-7; D is possibly TRBD1 (6 bases). The CDR3 extends over 12 amino acids. Germline lookup yields CDR1 ENHRY and CDR2 SYGVKD. V was clipped by 5 bases and J by 4 bases, with 9 bases between them.

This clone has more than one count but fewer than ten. The CDR3 region is CASSLAGYSGNTIYF. CDR3 sequence (DNA): TGTGCCAGCAGCCTGGCTGGTTACTCTGGAAACACCATATATTTT. This chain joins TRBV2 and TRBJ1-3; D gene unclear. CDR3 length equals 15 residues. The germline CDR1 and CDR2 sequences are SNHLY and FYNNEI. Trimming shortened V by 6 bases and J by 0 bases, and 12 bases separated the two germline ends.

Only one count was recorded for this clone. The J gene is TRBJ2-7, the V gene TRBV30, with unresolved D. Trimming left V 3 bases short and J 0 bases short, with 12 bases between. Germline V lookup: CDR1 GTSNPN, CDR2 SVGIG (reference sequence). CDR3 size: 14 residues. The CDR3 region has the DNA TGTGCCTGGAGCCTAGACGACTTCTCCTACGAGCAGTACTTC. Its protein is CAWSLDDFSYEQYF.

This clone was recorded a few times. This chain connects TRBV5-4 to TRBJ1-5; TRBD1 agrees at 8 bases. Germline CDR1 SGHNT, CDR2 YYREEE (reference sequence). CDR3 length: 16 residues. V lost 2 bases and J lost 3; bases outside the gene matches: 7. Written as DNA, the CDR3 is TGTGCCAGCAGCTTTGGAGGACAGGGTTCCAATCAGCCCCAGCATTTT. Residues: CASSFGGQGSNQPQHF.

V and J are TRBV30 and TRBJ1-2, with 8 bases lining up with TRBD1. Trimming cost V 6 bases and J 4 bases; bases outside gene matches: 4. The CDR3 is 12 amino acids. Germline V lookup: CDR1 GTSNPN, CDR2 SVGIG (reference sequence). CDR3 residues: CACRTGSYGYTF. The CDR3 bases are TGTGCCTGCCGGACAGGGAGCTATGGCTACACCTTC. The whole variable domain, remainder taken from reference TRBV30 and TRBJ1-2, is SQTIHQWPATLVQPVGSPLSLECTVEGTSNPNLYWYRQAAGRGLQLLFYSVGIGQISSEVPQNLSASRPQDRQFILSSKKLLLSDSGFYLCACRTGSYGYTFGSGTRLTVV.

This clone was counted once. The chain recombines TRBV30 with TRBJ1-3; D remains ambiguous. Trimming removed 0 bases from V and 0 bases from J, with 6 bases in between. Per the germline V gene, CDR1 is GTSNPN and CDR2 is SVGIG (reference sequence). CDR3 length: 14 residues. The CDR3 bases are TGTGCCTGGAGTGTGAGTGTCTCTGGAAACACCATATATTTT. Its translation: CAWSVSVSGNTIYF.